Listed here are 17 T cell receptor beta chains from one sample, sequenced in a study of blood T cell repertoires in COVID-19. Using immunoSEQ multiplex PCR, the repertoire was profiled, and TCRdb retains in-frame clones only, with some absent. The sample shows 90,000 to 100,000 clones, around 80% of them seen only once. The material sequenced was peripheral blood. The receptors shown here come from a man aged 65 to 85 with acute or convalescent COVID-19.

This chain's CDR3 is CASSTDSYNEQFF. CDR3 in DNA: TGTGCCAGCAGCACCGACAGTTACAATGAGCAGTTCTTC. The genes are TRBV5-6 and TRBJ2-1; D perhaps matches TRBD1 (5 bases). CDR1 and CDR2 (germline): SGHDT, YYEEEE. Trimming left V 4 bases short and J 4 bases short, with 9 bases between. The CDR3 extends over 13 amino acids. The complete variable domain, with remaining parts taken from reference TRBV5-6 and TRBJ2-1, reads DAGVTQSPTHLIKTRGQQVTLRCSPKSGHDTVSWYQQALGQGPQFIFQYYEEEERQRGNFPDRFSGHQFPNYSSELNVNALLLGDSALYLCASSTDSYNEQFFGPGTRLTVL.

This clone was seen at least ten times. This chain connects TRBV7-9 to TRBJ1-1; D gene uncertain. This CDR3 has 12 residues. V lost 3 bases to trimming and J lost 5 bases, with 7 bases between them. CDR1 is SEHNR, CDR2 FQNEAQ, per germline (reference sequence). The CDR3 nucleotides read TGTGCCAGCAGCTTCGGAGAAACTGAAGCTTTCTTT. This codes for CASSFGETEAFF.

The chain employs TRBV28 and TRBJ2-1; 12 bases agree with TRBD2. Unmatched junction bases numbered 6, after V lost 6 bases and J lost 3 bases. The CDR3 has 16 amino acids. The V gene's germline CDR1 is MDHEN and CDR2 SYDVKM. The CDR3 loop reads CASRSTSGRNYNEQFF. Here the CDR3 DNA reads TGTGCCAGCAGAAGCACTAGCGGGAGGAACTACAATGAGCAGTTCTTC.

This clone has more than one count but fewer than ten. The same CDR3 also results from other DNA sequences found in this sample. The V call is TRBV15, the J call TRBJ2-6; weak D call: TRBD1 (5 bases). CDR1 is LNHNV, CDR2 YYDKDF, per germline (reference sequence). This CDR3 is built from 16 residues. V lost 0 bases, J lost 2 bases, and 8 bases lay in between. CDR3 nucleotide sequence: TGTGCCACCAGCAGAGATCCCAGGGCTGGGGCCAACGTCCTGACTTTC. Its protein is CATSRDPRAGANVLTF.

CDR3 residues: CASSDRSVQETQYF. DNA of the CDR3: TGTGCCAGCAGTGATCGGAGCGTACAAGAGACCCAGTACTTC. V gene TRBV2 combines with J gene TRBJ2-5; D is unclear. V was clipped by 3 bases and J by 2 bases, with 10 bases between them. CDR3 length: 14 amino acids. Looked up from germline, CDR1 is SNHLY and CDR2 is FYNNEI.

The chain uses TRBV10-1 and TRBJ1-2, with D possibly matching TRBD1 (6 bases). The V end lost 8 bases, the J end lost 4 bases, and 14 bases lay between the germline ends. Germline CDR1 WNHNN, CDR2 SYGVQD (reference sequence). The length of the CDR3 is 13 residues. DNA of the CDR3: TGCGCCAGCCTCAGGGGCCGTGGCTATGGCTACACCTTC. Amino acids: CASLRGRGYGYTF.

J is TRBJ1-1 and V is TRBV28, with D tentatively TRBD1 (6 bases). V gave up 3 bases and J gave up 0 bases, with 11 bases separating them. This CDR3 comprises 15 residues. The germline V gene has CDR1 MDHEN and CDR2 SYDVKM. The CDR3 here is CASSFRGRLNTEAFF. CDR3 nucleotides: TGTGCCAGCAGTTTCAGGGGACGGTTGAACACTGAAGCTTTCTTT. Together with reference TRBV28 and TRBJ1-1, the CDR3 gives the full variable domain: DVKVTQSSRYLVKRTGEKVFLECVQDMDHENMFWYRQDPGLGLRLIYFSYDVKMKEKGDIPEGYSVSREKKERFSLILESASTNQTSMYLCASSFRGRLNTEAFFGQGTRLTVV.

This chain connects TRBV15 to TRBJ2-4, with D tentatively TRBD2 (6 bases). From germline, CDR1 is LNHNV and CDR2 YYDKDF (reference sequence). V was trimmed by 3 bases and J by 2 bases, leaving 11 bases between them. The CDR3 length is 15 residues. CDR3 loop: CATSSGGVTKNIQYF. The CDR3 DNA follows: TGTGCCACCAGCAGTGGAGGGGTGACCAAAAACATTCAGTACTTC. The full variable domain, rest sourced from reference TRBV15 and TRBJ2-4, is DAMVIQNPRYQVTQFGKPVTLSCSQTLNHNVMYWYQQKSSQAPKLLFHYYDKDFNNEADTPDNFQSRRPNTSFCFLDIRSPGLGDTAMYLCATSSGGVTKNIQYFGAGTRLSVL.

The rearrangement joins TRBV28 to TRBJ1-1; D is uncertain. Between the trimmed V and J ends, which lost 6 bases and 11 bases, there was a span of 19 bases. The CDR3 has 13 residues. Germline CDR1 MDHEN, CDR2 SYDVKM. DNA for the CDR3: TGTGCCAGCAGCGGAGGTCGGGTTTTTGAGGCTTTCTTT. Amino acid sequence: CASSGGRVFEAFF.

The CDR3 spells CASSRDSLNTEAFF. The CDR3 DNA reads as TGTGCCAGCAGTAGGGACTCTTTGAACACTGAAGCTTTCTTT. This chain joins TRBV6-5 and TRBJ1-1; D may be TRBD1 (5 bases). V dropped 5 bases and J dropped 0 bases, with 10 bases sitting between them. Looked up from germline, CDR1 is MNHEY and CDR2 is SVGAGI. The CDR3 is 14 residues long.

V gene TRBV7-3 combines with J gene TRBJ2-2; 10 bases match TRBD2. The CDR3 is 16 amino acids. Germline V gene data show CDR1 as SGHTA and CDR2 as FQGTGA. With V trimmed by 5 bases and J by 5 bases, 8 bases remained unmatched. The CDR3, as DNA: TGTGCCAGCAGCCCCCAGTCACTAGCGGGAACCGGGGAGCTGTTTTTT. The encoded protein is CASSPQSLAGTGELFF.

This clone turned up a few times. The chain employs TRBV10-3 and TRBJ2-6; D is uncertain. The ends were cut back, 1 base at V and 1 base at J, with 14 bases in the middle. CDR3 size: 18 residues. Germline loops: CDR1 ENHRY, CDR2 SYGVKD. CDR3 in DNA: TGTGCCATCAGTGAGTTCGGCAACGCGAGGTCTGGGGCCAACGTCCTGACTTTC. As protein: CAISEFGNARSGANVLTF.

The V call is TRBV11-3, the J call TRBJ2-2; 10 bases are a match to TRBD2. Germline V gives CDR1 SGHNT, CDR2 YENEEA. V shed 5 bases, J shed 5 bases, and the junction held 5 bases outside the gene matches. This CDR3 is built from 15 residues. In DNA, the CDR3 is TGTGCCAGCAGCCTAGCGGGAGAGAGAACCGGGGAGCTGTTTTTT. As protein: CASSLAGERTGELFF. The whole variable domain, filled in from reference TRBV11-3 and TRBJ2-2, reads EAGVVQSPRYKIIEKKQPVAFWCNPISGHNTLYWYLQNLGQGPELLIRYENEEAVDDSQLPKDRFSAERLKGVDSTLKIQPAELGDSAVYLCASSLAGERTGELFFGEGSRLTVL.

The V call is TRBV28, the J call TRBJ1-5; possibly TRBD1 for D (5 bases). CDR3 length equals 15 residues. V was shortened by 3 bases and J by 1 base, with 10 bases between the two germline ends. Germline loops: CDR1 MDHEN, CDR2 SYDVKM. CDR3 bases: TGTGCCAGCAGTTTCGTCTCAGGGAGCAATCAGCCCCAGCATTTT. Amino acids: CASSFVSGSNQPQHF. The entire variable domain, with the rest obtained from reference TRBV28 and TRBJ1-5, is as follows: DVKVTQSSRYLVKRTGEKVFLECVQDMDHENMFWYRQDPGLGLRLIYFSYDVKMKEKGDIPEGYSVSREKKERFSLILESASTNQTSMYLCASSFVSGSNQPQHFGDGTRLSIL.

The sample holds a few counts of this clone. This chain joins TRBV7-3 and TRBJ2-5, with 8 positions matching TRBD1. The CDR3 extends over 13 amino acids. The germline gives CDR1 SGHTA, CDR2 FQGTGA. Unmatched junction bases numbered 3, after V lost 5 bases and J lost 4 bases. The CDR3, as DNA: TGTGCCAGCAGCCCCGGACAGGGAGAGACCCAGTACTTC. Protein: CASSPGQGETQYF. The variable domain in full, with the rest retrieved from reference TRBV7-3 and TRBJ2-5, is GAGVSQTPSNKVTEKGKYVELRCDPISGHTALYWYRQSLGQGPEFLIYFQGTGAADDSGLPNDRFFAVRPEGSVSTLKIQRTERGDSAVYLCASSPGQGETQYFGPGTRLLVL.

This clone was seen more than once but under ten times. CDR3 region: CASSFRDRGEKLFF. The DNA for the CDR3 is TGTGCCAGCAGTTTTCGGGACAGGGGGGAAAAACTGTTTTTT. The chain joins TRBV6-5 to TRBJ1-4, with TRBD1 identical over 11 bases. This CDR3 is 14 amino acids long. V lost 4 bases to trimming and J lost 8 bases; unmatched junction nucleotides: 3. Germline V CDR1 and CDR2: MNHEY, SVGAGI.

The chain carries TRBV29-1 and TRBJ2-2, with D maybe TRBD2 (5 bases). Germline V CDR1 and CDR2: SQVTM, ANQGSEA. The CDR3 extends over 14 amino acids. V lost 6 bases to trimming and J lost 7 bases, with 18 bases between them. The CDR3 DNA is TGCAGCGTGGTCTTGGAGGCTCGGGGCGGGGAGCTGTTTTTT. Its protein is CSVVLEARGGELFF.